This T cell receptor (beta chain) was identified in a study of blood T cells in healthy people across ages (dated by TCRdb to the mid-2010s). In terms of the full investigation: In model experiments, template switching captured about one uniquely barcoded TCR beta cDNA molecule for every two T cells. The study measured age-related changes in TCR beta repertoire diversity using deep sequencing normalized with unique cDNA molecular identifiers. Donors were grouped into four age groups: young (average 16 years), middle-aged (around 39), aged (around 62) and long-lived (approximately 81). To avoid experimental bias, donors of different ages were randomly spread across the sequencing lanes. The study analyzed two additional independent replicas of 1 million unique cDNA reads from the same blood draw for two donors, one aged 18 to 30 and one aged 80 or older.

This clonotype was observed many times. This receptor's antigen is unknown. Base qualities are missing; no much larger clone stands one base away. Relative to germline, V is missing 4 bases and J is missing 4 bases, with 3 bases of the junction outside any gene match. CDR1 and CDR2, per the germline V gene, are SQVTM and ANQGSEA. Reading from cysteine to phenylalanine, the CDR3 counts 13 amino acids. CDR3 DNA is the only sequence kept; it has 39 bases, read in frame from the first base. The library was produced with 5' RACE. The sequencer was an Illumina HiSeq 2500. The second PCR ran for roughly 7 to 11 cycles and used a J-beta primer mix along with a sample-barcoded 5' primer. A template-switch 5' adaptor carrying 12 random nucleotides introduced a unique molecular identifier onto each TCR beta cDNA molecule. At least 2.5 million CDR3-containing paired-end reads were obtained from each sample. First-strand cDNA synthesis was performed from all RNA using the Mint cDNA synthesis kit, with priming by a TRBC-specific oligonucleotide. After uracil-DNA glycosylase treatment, a first 18-cycle PCR used universal primers M1SS and BC2_uni_R on all cDNA. In the original analysis: For normalization, 1 million high-quality reads, each with a distinct molecular identifier, were randomly selected from each sample. Instead of being binned into consensus sequences, reads that shared molecular identifiers were thrown out. CDR3 identification, clonotype clustering and error correction used MiTCR with a Q25 quality threshold and the strictest error-elimination algorithm. Lower-bound total TCR beta diversity was estimated with a nonparametric unseen species model using Euler transformation. TCRdb reworked the public reads: Q25 trimming with fastp, MiXCR clone assembly, productive beta chains retained. Rows with one shared CDR3 protein collapse into an entry with the most common genes and DNA. These V and J calls are TCRdb output, not the study's own analysis. Across this sample there are under 2 million distinct CDR3 sequences, with around 35% seen only once. The top ten hold over 9% of the sample.

The donors were under 40 Caucasian individuals from Russia, aged roughly 6 to 90 years, who were systemically healthy. Approximately 9.3 milliliters of peripheral blood were drawn from each donor into EDTA-treated Vacutainer tubes. Ficoll-Paque density-gradient centrifugation was used to isolate PBMCs, with at least 7 million obtained per sample. Trizol reagent was used to extract total RNA from PBMCs, with at least 5.5 micrograms per sample. For every donor, an aliquot of PBMCs went through flow cytometry to measure the percentages of naive CD45RAhigh/CD27high T cells. On the study overall, not on this receptor specifically: Estimates of total diversity based on one million sequenced T cells were regarded as lower bounds and as underestimates. Since profiling was done on bulk unsorted PBMCs, naive and antigen-experienced compartments could not be conclusively compared. The percentage of naive T cells measured by flow cytometry correlated strongly with observed TCR beta diversity. Because the CMV infection status of the donors was unknown, age-related changes in expanded clonotypes may potentially have been confounded. Compared with the aged group, the long-lived group had more naive CD4+ T cells, fewer expanded clones and increased TCR diversity, suggesting age selection. As age increased, observed TCR beta diversity per million T cells dropped in a roughly linear way, and a significant reduction was already evident by age around 41.

This TCR derives from a woman in her twenties or thirties in good health. The chain uses TRBV29-1 and TRBJ2-7; 11 of the junction bases match TRBD1. Sequencing used blood. The nucleotides read TGCAGCGTTGGGGGGACAGGGGGGTACGAGCAGTACTTC. Its amino acids are CSVGGTGGYEQYF.